This is a list of T cell receptor beta chains from one sample in a study of blood T cell repertoires in COVID-19. Measured with immunoSEQ multiplex PCR; TCRdb has only the in-frame clones, and not every one. Of fewer than 350,000 clones listed, 85% are singletons. The sample comprised PBMCs or T cells enriched from blood (not recorded which). The receptors come from a woman aged 45 to 65 who had recovered from COVID-19. Both conserved end residues are part of each CDR3. A D gene is named only where the DNA matches it firmly. A clone size is listed for some rows: how often the clone was seen (once, few, many), or a class if it is expanded.

v_gene,d_gene,len,abundance,j_gene,CDR3nt,CDR3aa
TRBV7-8,-,12,-,TRBJ1-2,TGTGCCAGCAGCCCAACCCTACCTGGCTACACCTTC,CASSPTLPGYTF
TRBV7-3,TRBD1,14,-,TRBJ2-2,TGTGCCAGCAAAACAGGGGTGTACACCGGGGAGCTGTTTTTT,CASKTGVYTGELFF
TRBV6-6,-,14,-,TRBJ1-4,TGTGCCAGCAGTTACTCGTTGGGCGCGGGAAAACTGTTTTTT,CASSYSLGAGKLFF
TRBV11-2,TRBD1,12,-,TRBJ1-1,TGTGCCAGCAGCTTAGCGACAGGGGAGGCTTTCTTT,CASSLATGEAFF
TRBV28,TRBD1,13,-,TRBJ1-2,TGTGCCAGCAGTTTGTGGACAGGGGGGGGCTACACCTTC,CASSLWTGGGYTF
TRBV27,-,14,-,TRBJ2-1,TGTGCCAGCAGGACCTTCAGGGTTAACAATGAGCAGTTCTTC,CASRTFRVNNEQFF
TRBV5-1,-,14,once,TRBJ2-5,TGCGCCAGCAGCTTGACAGGGAGCCAAGAGACCCAGTACTTC,CASSLTGSQETQYF
TRBV15,TRBD1,14,-,TRBJ2-7,TGTGCCACCAGCAGACCGGGACAGTCCTACGAGCAGTACTTC,CATSRPGQSYEQYF
TRBV18,TRBD2,14,-,TRBJ2-7,TGTGCCAGCTCACAGGCTAGCGGGCGCTACGAGCAGTACTTC,CASSQASGRYEQYF
TRBV14,-,13,-,TRBJ2-1,TGTGCCAGCAGCCAGACGAATGGACTTTACGAGTTCTTC,CASSQTNGLYEFF
TRBV5-5,-,15,-,TRBJ1-1,TGTGCCAGCAACCTAATACAGGGACTGAACACTGAAGCTTTCTTT,CASNLIQGLNTEAFF
TRBV7-2,-,14,few,TRBJ1-2,TGTGCCAGCAGCTTAGCATCGGGGTCATATGGCTACACCTTC,CASSLASGSYGYTF
TRBV27,TRBD2,14,-,TRBJ2-1,TGTGCCAGCACCCTGTGGCGGGGGTACAATGAGCAGTTCTTC,CASTLWRGYNEQFF
TRBV5-6,-,14,-,TRBJ1-2,TGTGCCAGCACCCCCCGAGGGTTGGCCTATGGCTACACCTTC,CASTPRGLAYGYTF
TRBV19,TRBD1,16,-,TRBJ2-6,TGTGCCAGTAGTACCCGACAGGGGCGGGGGGCCAACGTCCTGACTTTC,CASSTRQGRGANVLTF
TRBV5-1,TRBD1,14,-,TRBJ2-3,TGCGCCAGCAGCTGGACAGGGGGCACAGATACGCAGTATTTT,CASSWTGGTDTQYF
TRBV6-5,TRBD1,15,once,TRBJ2-7,TGTGCCAGCACGAAATGGACAGGGAGGATCTACGAGCAGTACTTC,CASTKWTGRIYEQYF
TRBV19,TRBD1,16,-,TRBJ1-5,TGTGCCAGTAGTATGGCAGGGGGAGGTAGCAATCAGCCCCAGCATTTT,CASSMAGGGSNQPQHF
TRBV18,-,14,-,TRBJ2-1,TGTGCCAGCTCACTCGCAGGGTCCAGCAATGAGCAGTTCTTC,CASSLAGSSNEQFF
TRBV5-1,-,15,-,TRBJ2-3,TGCGCCAGCAGCTTGGGGAGGGGCCCCACAGATACGCAGTATTTT,CASSLGRGPTDTQYF
TRBV18,-,15,-,TRBJ1-1,TGTGCCAGCTCACAACAGGGTTGGGTGAACACTGAAGCTTTCTTT,CASSQQGWVNTEAFF
TRBV11-2,-,14,once,TRBJ2-3,TGTGCCAGCAGCTTATTGAGGAGCACAGATACGCAGTATTTT,CASSLLRSTDTQYF
TRBV30,-,13,few,TRBJ2-2,TGTGCCTGCAGTACCCGGGGCACCGGGGAGCTGTTTTTT,CACSTRGTGELFF
TRBV2,TRBD1,13,-,TRBJ1-4,TGTGCCAGCACCGGGACAGGGAATGAAAAACTGTTTTTT,CASTGTGNEKLFF
TRBV6-2/TRBV6-3,TRBD2,16,-,TRBJ2-3,TGTGCCAGCAGTTCGGTAGCGGGAGGGAGCACAGATACGCAGTATTTT,CASSSVAGGSTDTQYF
TRBV18,TRBD1,16,-,TRBJ2-5,TGTGCCAGCTCCTATCTCGGGACAGGAATAGATGTGGTCCAGTACTTC,CASSYLGTGIDVVQYF
TRBV7-9,TRBD1,18,-,TRBJ1-1,TGTGCCAGCAGCTTAGGGGTTACAGGGGGCGCCCCCAGCACTGAAGCTTTCTTT,CASSLGVTGGAPSTEAFF
TRBV19,-,17,few,TRBJ1-5,TGTGCCAGTAGTATTGAGGGAAGCCCGCGTCCCAATCAGCCCCAGCATTTT,CASSIEGSPRPNQPQHF
TRBV13,-,13,-,TRBJ1-1,TGTGCCAGCAGCCCCCCCCGAGGCGCTGAAGCTTTCTTT,CASSPPRGAEAFF
TRBV5-1,-,14,-,TRBJ1-2,TGCGCCAGCAGCTTGGTACAGGGTGGCTATGGCTACACCTTC,CASSLVQGGYGYTF
TRBV2,-,15,-,TRBJ2-2,TGTGCCAGCAGTTCTGGACAAGCGAACACCGGGGAGCTGTTTTTT,CASSSGQANTGELFF
TRBV7-9,-,14,-,TRBJ2-7,TGTGCCAGCAGCTTATTCGGCAGGGCGTACGAGCAGTACTTC,CASSLFGRAYEQYF
TRBV9,-,13,many,TRBJ1-2,TGTGCCAGCAGCCCAGAAACCAACTATGGCTACACCTTC,CASSPETNYGYTF
TRBV4-1,TRBD1,15,-,TRBJ2-7,TGCGCCAGCAGCCAGGGGACAGGGAGTTTCTACGAGCAGTACTTC,CASSQGTGSFYEQYF
TRBV6-1,TRBD1,16,-,TRBJ2-5,TGTGCCAGCAGTGAAAGGACAGGGAGACTGCAAGAGACCCAGTACTTC,CASSERTGRLQETQYF
TRBV7-6,-,16,-,TRBJ2-5,TGTGCCAGCAGCTTATATTGGACAACCCCACAAGAGACCCAGTACTTC,CASSLYWTTPQETQYF
TRBV5-1,-,15,-,TRBJ1-4,TGCGCCAGCAGCTTGTTGCAGGGAACTAATGAAAAACTGTTTTTT,CASSLLQGTNEKLFF
TRBV19,TRBD1,17,-,TRBJ1-5,TGTGCCAGTAGTATGGGACAGGGGGATTTGAGCAATCAGCCCCAGCATTTT,CASSMGQGDLSNQPQHF
TRBV5-6,-,12,-,TRBJ1-3,TGTGCCTCACACAGCTCTGGAAACACCATATATTTT,CASHSSGNTIYF
TRBV4-1,TRBD1,15,-,TRBJ2-3,TGCGCCAGCAGCCCTTGGGACAGGGCCTCAGATACGCAGTATTTT,CASSPWDRASDTQYF
TRBV6-2/TRBV6-3,TRBD2,16,-,TRBJ2-5,TGTGCCAGCAGTCGGCAGGGGACTAGCGGGAGTGGGACCCAGTACTTC,CASSRQGTSGSGTQYF
TRBV2,-,14,-,TRBJ1-2,TGTGCCAGCAGTGAACTGGAGCCGGCCTATGGCTACACCTTC,CASSELEPAYGYTF
TRBV5-1,-,14,-,TRBJ2-2,TGCGCCAGCACGGGGAGCCGAGGGACCGGGGAGCTGTTTTTT,CASTGSRGTGELFF
TRBV7-2,TRBD1,15,-,TRBJ1-2,TGTGCCAGCAGTCAAACTAGTCGGGACAGGGTTGGCTACACCTTC,CASSQTSRDRVGYTF
TRBV4-1,TRBD1,16,-,TRBJ1-3,TGCGCCAGCAGCCGCATGGGGACAGTTTCTGGAAACACCATATATTTT,CASSRMGTVSGNTIYF
TRBV5-4,TRBD1,17,-,TRBJ1-6,TGTGCCAGCAGCTTGGCTCGGTGGGGACAGGGATATTCACCCCTCCACTTT,CASSLARWGQGYSPLHF
TRBV28,-,15,-,TRBJ2-1,TGTGCCAGCCGAAACGGGGGGCGCTCCTACAATGAGCAGTTCTTC,CASRNGGRSYNEQFF
TRBV10-3,-,14,-,TRBJ1-1,TGTGCCATCAGCCGCGATACAGGGAACACTGAAGCTTTCTTT,CAISRDTGNTEAFF
TRBV28,-,15,-,TRBJ1-2,TGTGCCAGCAGTACGTCAGAAATGACTAACTATGGCTACACCTTC,CASSTSEMTNYGYTF
TRBV4-1,-,15,few,TRBJ1-1,TGCGCCAGCAGCCAAGTTGTAGGAGGGAACACTGAAGCTTTCTTT,CASSQVVGGNTEAFF
TRBV18,TRBD1,16,-,TRBJ1-1,TGTGCCAGCTCACCACCTTGGACAGGGGTGAACACTGAAGCTTTCTTT,CASSPPWTGVNTEAFF
TRBV6-5,-,13,-,TRBJ2-1,TGTGCCAGCAGTTACTCAGCCAACAATGAGCAGTTCTTC,CASSYSANNEQFF
TRBV7-9,-,14,once,TRBJ2-3,TGTGCCAGCAGCCACGGACAGTACACAGATACGCAGTATTTT,CASSHGQYTDTQYF